The T cell receptor (beta chain) described here comes from a study of blood T cell repertoires in COVID-19. Data came from immunoSEQ multiplex PCR; TCRdb stores just in-frame clones and leaves some out. This sample yields around 250,000 clones, of which nearly 90% are seen a single time; about 0.64% belongs to the top ten. CDR1 is SNHLY and CDR2 is FYNNEI in the germline V gene. The ends lost 10 bases at V and 7 bases at J; junction bases unmatched: 7. This CDR3 has 13 amino acids. This TCR was recovered from a human donor in a cohort sampled during active COVID-19. This chain connects TRBV2 to TRBJ1-3, with 10 bases lining up with TRBD1. The sample was peripheral blood. This CDR3 is CATAGTGANTIYF. The CDR3 coding sequence is TGTGCCACCGCCGGGACAGGGGCCAACACCATATATTTT.